This TCR beta chain was obtained from a study of blood T cell repertoires in COVID-19. The wider study: PBMCs, B-cell-depleted T cells, or T cells were the source of the cDNA or gDNA that made up the material.

The assay was immunoSEQ multiplex PCR, and TCRdb's table has in-frame clones only and misses some. Here the sample spans 300,000 or so clones, 85% to 90% being singletons. The receptor's source is a woman aged 25-40 years with COVID-19, enrolled during active disease. Sequences were obtained from peripheral blood.

CDR3 region: CASSFSGSLNTEAFF. In DNA, the CDR3 is TGTGCCAGCAGTTTTTCGGGGAGTCTGAACACTGAAGCTTTCTTT. V is TRBV27 and J is TRBJ1-1; unclear D gene. This CDR3 is built from 15 residues. The V gene's germline CDR1 is MNHEY and CDR2 SMNVEV (reference sequence). The V end was cut by 3 bases, the J end by 0 bases, with 11 bases between.